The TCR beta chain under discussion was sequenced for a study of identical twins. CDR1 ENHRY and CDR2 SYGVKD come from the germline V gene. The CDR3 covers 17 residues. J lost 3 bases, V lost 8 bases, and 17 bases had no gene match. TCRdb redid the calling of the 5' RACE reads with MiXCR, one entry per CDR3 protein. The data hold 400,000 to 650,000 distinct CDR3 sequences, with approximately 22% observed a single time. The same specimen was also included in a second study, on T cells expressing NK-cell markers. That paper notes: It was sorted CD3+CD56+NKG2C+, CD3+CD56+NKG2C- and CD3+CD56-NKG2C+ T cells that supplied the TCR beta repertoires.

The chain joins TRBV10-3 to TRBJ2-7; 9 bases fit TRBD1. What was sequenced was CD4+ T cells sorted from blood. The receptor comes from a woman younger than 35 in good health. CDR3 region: CAIADRGSGRYYYEQYF. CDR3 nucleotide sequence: TGTGCCATCGCGGACAGGGGATCCGGGAGATACTACTACGAGCAGTACTTC.